The following is a T cell receptor beta chain sequence with its context. Authors' methods: For nucleated cells, counts were estimated from reference gene primer amplification. Method: immunoSEQ multiplex PCR; TCRdb's copy keeps in-frame clones and lacks some. V and J calls and clone size are copied from that table; D and trimming were computed from the DNA. The sample includes roughly 200,000 clones, 65% to 85% of them seen just once. These data come from a study of blood T cell repertoires in COVID-19. Across the whole study: The origin of the acute and convalescent COVID-19 samples was the United States, Italy and Spain. Sources were T cells, B-cell-depleted T cells, or PBMCs; the material itself was cDNA or gDNA.

This CDR3 comprises 14 residues. Germline loops: CDR1 LNHDA, CDR2 SQIVND (reference sequence). After removal of 7 bases from V and 5 bases from J, the junction contained 7 bases not matched to a gene. The Seattle patients, enrolled during active infection, were followed longitudinally. Sequencing input: peripheral blood. The chain has TRBV19 and TRBJ1-4; 7 bases agree with TRBD1. This sequence was found in a woman in her twenties or thirties with COVID-19, enrolled during active disease. This CDR3 is CASKDRVGNEKLFF. CDR3 sequence (DNA): TGTGCCAGTAAAGACAGGGTGGGGAATGAAAAACTGTTTTTT.